This T cell receptor (beta chain) was documented in a study of blood T cells in healthy people across ages. This clonotype was recorded at least ten times. For the second PCR, which ran for 7 to 11 cycles, a sample-barcoded 5' primer and a J-beta primer mix were used. TCRdb reprocessed the 5' RACE reads with MiXCR, giving one entry per CDR3 protein. The table records 850,000 to 1,000,000 distinct CDR3 sequences, 45% to 50% of them present only once. V lost 6 bases to trimming and J lost 3 bases, with 13 bases between them. The CDR3 is 13 amino acids. Germline values: CDR1 SGHDT, CDR2 YYEEEE. The chain combines TRBV5-6 with TRBJ2-7; D may be TRBD1 (6 bases). The sample was blood. This receptor was identified in a man aged 25-40 years in good health. In DNA, the CDR3 is TGTGCCAGCACCATTGGACAGAGCTACGAGCAGTACTTC. Its protein product is CASTIGQSYEQYF.